The 30 T cell receptor beta chains reported below all come from one sample, sequenced in a study of a mutant IDH1 vaccine in newly diagnosed glioma. As to time point: week 47, end of study. A 20-mer mutant IDH1 peptide at 300 ug was injected subcutaneously with topical imiquimod. The method was immunoSEQ multiplex PCR; TCRdb's version includes in-frame clones alone and lacks a portion of them. Of tens of thousands of clones listed, around 83% are singletons. These receptors are not linked to any known antigen. Sequences were derived from PBMCs, sampled from a glioma patient whose treatment included an IDH1 peptide vaccine. The receptors come from a man in his thirties or forties with glioma.

The chain employs TRBV19 and TRBJ1-5, with 9 bases fitting TRBD1. Unmatched junction bases numbered 12, after V lost 5 bases and J lost 1 base. CDR1 is LNHDA and CDR2 is SQIVND in the germline V gene (reference sequence). This CDR3 region has 18 residues. The CDR3 loop is CASSVGQGRGWSNQPQHF. Here the CDR3 DNA reads TGTGCCAGTAGTGTCGGACAGGGGCGAGGTTGGAGCAATCAGCCCCAGCATTTT.

The chain uses TRBV6-1 and TRBJ2-1, with 8 bases that match TRBD2. The CDR3 has 15 residues. Germline CDR1 is MNHNS and CDR2 is SASEGT. V lost 2 bases, J lost 4 bases, and 4 bases stayed unmatched. CDR3 DNA sequence: TGTGCCAGCAGTGAAAGTCTAGCGGGTTACAATGAGCAGTTCTTC. Its translation is CASSESLAGYNEQFF.

The chain combines TRBV5-1 with TRBJ2-1, with 10 bases matching TRBD2. This CDR3 is built from 20 residues. The V gene's germline CDR1 is SGHRS and CDR2 YFSETQ. V shed 4 bases, J shed 0 bases, and the junction held 16 bases outside the gene matches. The CDR3 DNA follows: TGCGCCAGCAGCGACGGCAGGGCTAGCGGGGGCCCCAGCTCCTACAATGAGCAGTTCTTC. This encodes CASSDGRASGGPSSYNEQFF. Looking up the rest from reference TRBV5-1 and TRBJ2-1 gives the full variable domain: KAGVTQTPRYLIKTRGQQVTLSCSPISGHRSVSWYQQTPGQGLQFLFEYFSETQRNKGNFPGRFSGRQFSNSRSEMNVSTLELGDSALYLCASSDGRASGGPSSYNEQFFGPGTRLTVL.

The J gene is TRBJ1-2, the V gene TRBV5-1; D gene uncertain. V gave up 6 bases and J gave up 3 bases, with 18 bases separating them. Germline V CDR1 and CDR2: SGHRS, YFSETQ. This CDR3 has 15 amino acids. The chain's CDR3 is CASKLVVADDYGYTF. The CDR3, as DNA: TGCGCCAGCAAGCTTGTGGTCGCGGACGACTATGGCTACACCTTC.

The J gene is TRBJ1-6, the V gene TRBV7-2, with a tentative D call TRBD1 (6 bases). CDR3 size: 15 residues. Trimming stripped 5 bases from V and 5 bases from J, with 13 bases between. Per germline, CDR1 SGHTA and CDR2 FQGNSA. CDR3 coding DNA: TGTGCCAGCAGCCCTCGCAGGGGTAATAATTCACCCCTCCACTTT. This encodes CASSPRRGNNSPLHF.

V and J are TRBV5-5 and TRBJ2-1; perhaps TRBD1 as D (6 bases). The CDR3 has 13 residues. Deletions cut 4 bases from V and 4 bases from J, with 9 bases between. The germline CDR1 and CDR2 sequences are SGHKS and YYEKEE (reference sequence). The CDR3 sequence is CASSGGLYNEQFF. In DNA, the CDR3 is TGTGCCAGCAGCGGGGGCCTTTACAATGAGCAGTTCTTC. The full variable domain, its missing parts supplied by reference TRBV5-5 and TRBJ2-1, is DAGVTQSPTHLIKTRGQQVTLRCSPISGHKSVSWYQQVLGQGPQFIFQYYEKEERGRGNFPDRFSARQFPNYSSELNVNALLLGDSALYLCASSGGLYNEQFFGPGTRLTVL.

This CDR3 is CASSLVEGEQFF. The CDR3 DNA is TGTGCCAGCAGCTTGGTTGAGGGGGAGCAGTTCTTC. The rearrangement links TRBV5-8 to TRBJ2-1, with D perhaps being TRBD1 or TRBD2 (5 bases each). Trimming removed 0 bases from V and 10 bases from J, with 8 bases in between. Germline V gene sequence: CDR1 SGHTS, CDR2 YDEGEE. The CDR3 is 12 residues long.

The chain links TRBV4-1 to TRBJ1-1; D is undetermined. The V and J ends lost 2 bases and 0 bases respectively, with 7 bases between them. The CDR3 length is 14 residues. Looked up from germline, CDR1 is MGHRA and CDR2 is YSYEKL. This CDR3 reads CASSQPTLNTEAFF. The CDR3 DNA follows: TGCGCCAGCAGCCAACCGACACTGAACACTGAAGCTTTCTTT.

The chain is built from TRBV2 and TRBJ1-2; D gene unclear. Trimming took off 5 bases at V and 7 bases at J, with 11 bases between the two ends. There are 12 residues in the CDR3. The V gene's germline CDR1 is SNHLY and CDR2 FYNNEI. CDR3 region: CASSYGGGGYTF. The CDR3 bases are TGTGCCAGCAGTTATGGAGGTGGTGGCTACACCTTC.

The V gene is TRBV30, the J gene TRBJ2-5, with 8 bases matching TRBD1. V lost 4 bases and J lost 1; bases outside the gene matches: 2. The germline gives CDR1 GTSNPN, CDR2 SVGIG (reference sequence). This CDR3 region has 13 residues. In DNA, the CDR3 is TGTGCCTGGAACGGACAGGGCCAAGAGACCCAGTACTTC. This gives the protein CAWNGQGQETQYF.

The rearrangement links TRBV28 to TRBJ2-6, with D hard to call. CDR3 length: 16 amino acids. Germline assignment: CDR1 MDHEN and CDR2 SYDVKM. Between the trimmed V and J ends, which lost 3 bases and 2 bases, there was a span of 11 bases. CDR3 loop: CASSLSRRAGANVLTF. The CDR3 DNA follows: TGTGCCAGCAGTTTGTCCAGAAGGGCTGGGGCCAACGTCCTGACTTTC.

The chain joins TRBV14 to TRBJ2-3; D possibly corresponds to TRBD2 (6 bases). Trimming cost V 4 bases and J 0 bases, with 11 bases left between them. Germline values: CDR1 SGHDN, CDR2 FVKESK. This CDR3 is 15 amino acids long. CDR3 sequence (DNA): TGTGCCAGCAGCCCTACTAGCTTTAGCACAGATACGCAGTATTTT. This translates into CASSPTSFSTDTQYF.

V is TRBV19 and J is TRBJ2-1; 15 bases are shared with TRBD2. V lost 5 bases and J lost 4; bases outside the gene matches: 9. Per the germline V gene, CDR1 is LNHDA and CDR2 is SQIVND (reference sequence). This CDR3 is 18 amino acids long. The CDR3, as DNA: TGTGCCAGTAGTCTTCGGACTAGCGGGGGGGCGGTTTACAATGAGCAGTTCTTC. This gives the protein CASSLRTSGGAVYNEQFF.

The rearrangement joins TRBV6-1 to TRBJ1-2, with D perhaps TRBD1 (5 bases). CDR1 is MNHNS, CDR2 SASEGT, per germline. CDR3 length: 21 residues. The V end lost 2 bases, the J end lost 6 bases, and 34 bases lay between the germline ends. For the CDR3, the DNA is TGTGCCAGCAGTGAACCGAGGGAAAAACTGGGACCCTCCTCGCGCCTAAATGGCTACACCTTC. Translating it yields CASSEPREKLGPSSRLNGYTF.

The CDR3 loop is CASSEAWDSGTGSPLETQYF. The CDR3 nucleotides are TGTGCCAGCAGTGAGGCTTGGGATTCCGGGACAGGGTCTCCATTGGAGACCCAGTACTTC. The V gene is TRBV6-1, the J gene TRBJ2-5; 9 bases agree with TRBD1. This CDR3 is built from 20 residues. The J segment lost 5 bases and the V segment lost 3 bases, leaving 22 bases of the junction unmatched. Germline CDR1 is MNHNS and CDR2 is SASEGT.

This sequence joins TRBV19 and TRBJ2-5; tentative D call: TRBD2 (5 bases). Germline V CDR1 and CDR2: LNHDA, SQIVND (reference sequence). This CDR3 has 14 residues. V dropped 3 bases and J dropped 2 bases, with 10 bases sitting between them. DNA for the CDR3: TGTGCCAGTAGTATGGGCGGACTGCAAGAGACCCAGTACTTC. It specifies CASSMGGLQETQYF.

The rearrangement uses TRBV9 and TRBJ1-1, with unresolved D. Trimming stripped 0 bases from V and 4 bases from J, with 7 bases between. This CDR3 has 13 residues. The germline gives CDR1 SGDLS, CDR2 YYNGEE. The CDR3 DNA is TGTGCCAGCAGCGTAGGGGCGGGCACTGAAGCTTTCTTT. Its protein is CASSVGAGTEAFF. Full variable domain (missing parts from reference TRBV9 and TRBJ1-1): DSGVTQTPKHLITATGQRVTLRCSPRSGDLSVYWYQQSLDQGLQFLIQYYNGEERAKGNILERFSAQQFPDLHSELNLSSLELGDSALYFCASSVGAGTEAFFGQGTRLTVV.

This chain connects TRBV18 to TRBJ1-6, with D possibly TRBD1 on 6 matching bases. This CDR3 region has 14 residues. Trimming cost V 6 bases and J 5 bases, with 11 bases left between them. Germline V gene data show CDR1 as KGHSH and CDR2 as LQKENI. The CDR3 region is CASSRDKNNSPLHF. CDR3 DNA sequence: TGTGCCAGCTCGCGGGACAAGAATAATTCACCCCTCCACTTT.

The rearrangement uses TRBV28 and TRBJ2-7, with 10 bases aligning to TRBD2. Germline CDR1 is MDHEN and CDR2 is SYDVKM. Trimming took 0 bases from V and 1 from J; bases not matched to a gene: 3. The CDR3 spans 16 residues. CDR3 sequence (DNA): TGTGCCAGCAGTTTATGGTTAGCGGGGGGTTCCTACGAGCAGTACTTC. Its translation is CASSLWLAGGSYEQYF.

The chain joins TRBV30 to TRBJ1-2; D unresolved. The germline V and J ends were trimmed by 3 bases and 7 bases, with 15 bases remaining between them. The CDR3 sequence is 13 residues long. Germline V gene data show CDR1 as GTSNPN and CDR2 as SVGIG (reference sequence). CDR3 coding DNA: TGTGCCTGGAGGCTCAGGACTGGCGCTGGCTACACCTTC. This gives the protein CAWRLRTGAGYTF.

In this sample, this clone turned up once. The rearrangement links TRBV30 to TRBJ2-7; D is undetermined. Germline-derived CDR1 and CDR2 are GTSNPN and SVGIG (reference sequence). There are 12 residues in the CDR3. Trimming removed 2 bases at V and 6 bases at J, with 11 bases between. Here the CDR3 DNA reads TGTGCCTGGAGTATAACAGCCGTCGAGCAGTACTTC. Translated, it gives CAWSITAVEQYF.

The chain employs TRBV27 and TRBJ1-2; D possibly corresponds to TRBD1 (5 bases). This CDR3 spans 16 amino acids. V dropped 4 bases and J dropped 6 bases, with 21 bases sitting between them. Looked up from germline, CDR1 is MNHEY and CDR2 is SMNVEV (reference sequence). The DNA of the CDR3 is TGTGCCAGCAGTTCCCCAGGCAGGGACTCCATTCATGGCTACACCTTC. Encoded protein: CASSSPGRDSIHGYTF.

The chain recombines TRBV7-9 with TRBJ2-5; D call uncertain. The CDR3 runs 12 residues. V lost 5 bases and J 4 bases, leaving 8 bases between the germline ends. Germline V gene sequence: CDR1 SEHNR, CDR2 FQNEAQ (reference sequence). CDR3 bases: TGTGCCAGCAGCATTGGATTAGAGACCCAGTACTTC. Translated: CASSIGLETQYF.

The chain is built from TRBV28 and TRBJ1-1; the D gene is possibly TRBD1 (6 bases). The CDR3 length is 18 residues. Germline-derived CDR1 and CDR2 are MDHEN and SYDVKM. Deletions cut 4 bases from V and 1 base from J, with 22 bases between. CDR3: CASSWTPQGLRRNTEAFF. In nucleotides, the CDR3 is TGTGCCAGCAGTTGGACCCCTCAGGGGCTACGACGGAACACTGAAGCTTTCTTT.

In this sample, this clone turned up once. The V call is TRBV5-1, the J call TRBJ2-3; D is ambiguous. The CDR3 sequence is 17 residues long. Germline loops: CDR1 SGHRS, CDR2 YFSETQ. Deletions cut 1 base from V and 4 bases from J, with 19 bases between. CDR3 sequence (DNA): TGCGCCAGCAGCTTGCAAGGCGGCTTAAGACGCGCAGATACGCAGTATTTT. Translation: CASSLQGGLRRADTQYF.

This clone showed up just a few times. V is TRBV5-1 and J is TRBJ1-6; D is possibly TRBD1 (5 bases). Trimming removed 4 bases from V and 7 bases from J, with 18 bases in between. CDR3 length equals 16 residues. Germline values: CDR1 SGHRS, CDR2 YFSETQ. CDR3 bases: TGCGCCAGCAGCCGACAAAGTGGGGGGAGCAATTCACCCCTCCACTTT. It is translated as CASSRQSGGSNSPLHF.

This clone was seen a few times. This rearrangement joins TRBV5-1 to TRBJ2-1; TRBD2 matches 12 bases. The CDR3 length is 15 residues. Losses at the gene ends were 4 bases for V and 6 bases for J; bases not matched to a gene: 5. Germline V lookup: CDR1 SGHRS, CDR2 YFSETQ. The CDR3 protein is CASSVTSGGFNEQFF. The CDR3 DNA is TGCGCCAGCAGCGTGACTAGCGGGGGTTTCAATGAGCAGTTCTTC. The full variable domain, with the rest looked up from reference TRBV5-1 and TRBJ2-1, is KAGVTQTPRYLIKTRGQQVTLSCSPISGHRSVSWYQQTPGQGLQFLFEYFSETQRNKGNFPGRFSGRQFSNSRSEMNVSTLELGDSALYLCASSVTSGGFNEQFFGPGTRLTVL.

This chain joins TRBV7-9 and TRBJ1-2; D possibly corresponds to TRBD1 (5 bases). The CDR3 has 13 amino acids. Between the trimmed V and J ends, which lost 1 base and 5 bases, there was a span of 8 bases. CDR1 and CDR2 from the germline V gene are SEHNR and FQNEAQ (reference sequence). Written as DNA, the CDR3 is TGTGCCAGCAGCTTAGAGGGGACTTATGGCTACACCTTC. This encodes CASSLEGTYGYTF.

This clone was seen more than once but under ten times. The chain combines TRBV6-4 with TRBJ2-2; possibly TRBD1 for D (6 bases). Germline CDR1 MRHNA, CDR2 SNTAGT. The ends were cut back, 4 bases at V and 5 bases at J, with 17 bases in the middle. The CDR3 is 16 residues long. CDR3: CASSAGQPGRTGELFF. Here the CDR3 DNA reads TGTGCCAGCAGTGCCGGACAGCCAGGCAGAACCGGGGAGCTGTTTTTT.

The chain joins TRBV5-4 to TRBJ1-2, with D maybe TRBD1 (5 bases). CDR3 length: 14 residues. Per the germline V gene, CDR1 is SGHNT and CDR2 is YYREEE (reference sequence). V was shortened by 0 bases and J by 8 bases, with 14 bases between the two germline ends. The DNA for the CDR3 is TGTGCCAGCAGCTTGGGTGGGGCGACTGCGGGCTACACCTTC. Its protein is CASSLGGATAGYTF. Full variable domain (missing parts from reference TRBV5-4 and TRBJ1-2): ETGVTQSPTHLIKTRGQQVTLRCSSQSGHNTVSWYQQALGQGPQFIFQYYREEENGRGNFPPRFSGLQFPNYSSELNVNALELDDSALYLCASSLGGATAGYTFGSGTRLTVV.